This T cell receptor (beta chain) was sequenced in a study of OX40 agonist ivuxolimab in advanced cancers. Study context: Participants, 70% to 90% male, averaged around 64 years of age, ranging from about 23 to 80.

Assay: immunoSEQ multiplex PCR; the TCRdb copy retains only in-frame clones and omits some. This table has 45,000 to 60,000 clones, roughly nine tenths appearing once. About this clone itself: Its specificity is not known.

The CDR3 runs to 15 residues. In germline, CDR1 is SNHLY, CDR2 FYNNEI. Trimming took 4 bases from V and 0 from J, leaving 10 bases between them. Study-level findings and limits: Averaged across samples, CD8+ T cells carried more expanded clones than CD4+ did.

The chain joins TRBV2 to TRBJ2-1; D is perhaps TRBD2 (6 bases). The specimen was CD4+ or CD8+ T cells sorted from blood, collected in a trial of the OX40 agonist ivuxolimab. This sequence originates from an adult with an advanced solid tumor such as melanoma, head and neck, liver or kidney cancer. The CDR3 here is CASSAGGSSYNEQFF. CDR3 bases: TGTGCCAGCAGTGCTGGGGGGAGCTCCTACAATGAGCAGTTCTTC.